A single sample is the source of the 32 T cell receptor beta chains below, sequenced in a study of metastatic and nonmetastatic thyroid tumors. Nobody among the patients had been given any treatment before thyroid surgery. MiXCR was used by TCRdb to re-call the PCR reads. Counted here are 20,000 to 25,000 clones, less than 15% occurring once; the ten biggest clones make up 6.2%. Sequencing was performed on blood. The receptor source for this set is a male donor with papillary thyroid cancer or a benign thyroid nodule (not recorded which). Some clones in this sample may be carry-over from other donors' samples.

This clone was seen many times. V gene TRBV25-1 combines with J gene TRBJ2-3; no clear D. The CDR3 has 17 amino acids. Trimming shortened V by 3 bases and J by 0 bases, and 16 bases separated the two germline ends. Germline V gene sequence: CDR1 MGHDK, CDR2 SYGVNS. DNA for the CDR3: TGTGCCAGCAGTGACCTAACAAGGAACCGAAGCACAGATACGCAGTATTTT. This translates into CASSDLTRNRSTDTQYF.

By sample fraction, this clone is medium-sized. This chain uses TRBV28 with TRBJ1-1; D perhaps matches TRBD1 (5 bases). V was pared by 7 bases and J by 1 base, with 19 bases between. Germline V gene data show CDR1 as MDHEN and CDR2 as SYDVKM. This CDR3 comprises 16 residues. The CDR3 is CASTSIPGTENTEAFF. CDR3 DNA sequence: TGTGCCAGCACTTCTATTCCCGGGACGGAGAACACTGAAGCTTTCTTT.

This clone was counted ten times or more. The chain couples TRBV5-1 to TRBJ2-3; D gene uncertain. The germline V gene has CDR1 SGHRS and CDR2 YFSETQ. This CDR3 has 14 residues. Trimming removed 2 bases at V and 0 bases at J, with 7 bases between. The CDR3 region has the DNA TGCGCCAGCAGCTTTATGGACAGCACAGATACGCAGTATTTT. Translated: CASSFMDSTDTQYF.

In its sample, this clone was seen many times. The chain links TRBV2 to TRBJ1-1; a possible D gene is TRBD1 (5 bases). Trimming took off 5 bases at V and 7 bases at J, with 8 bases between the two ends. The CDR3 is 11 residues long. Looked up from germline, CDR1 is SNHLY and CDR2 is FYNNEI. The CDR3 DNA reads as TGTGCCAGCAGTCAGGGACTTGAAGCTTTCTTT. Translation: CASSQGLEAFF.

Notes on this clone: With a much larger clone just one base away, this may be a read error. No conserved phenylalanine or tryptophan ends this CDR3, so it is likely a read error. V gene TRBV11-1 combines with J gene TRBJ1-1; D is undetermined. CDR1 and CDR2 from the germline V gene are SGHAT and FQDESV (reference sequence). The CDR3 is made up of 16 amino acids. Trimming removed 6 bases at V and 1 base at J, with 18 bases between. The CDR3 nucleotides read TGTGCCAGCAGGGGCGGGCAGCACCGAACGAACACTGAAGCTTTCCTT. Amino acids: CASRGGQHRTNTEAFL.

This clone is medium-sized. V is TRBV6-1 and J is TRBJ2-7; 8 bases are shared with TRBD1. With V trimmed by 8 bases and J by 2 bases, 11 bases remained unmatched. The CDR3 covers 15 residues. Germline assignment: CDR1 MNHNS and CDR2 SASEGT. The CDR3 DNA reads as TGTGCCAGCCAGACCAGGGGGCGACAAGCCTACGAGCAGTACTTC. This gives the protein CASQTRGRQAYEQYF.

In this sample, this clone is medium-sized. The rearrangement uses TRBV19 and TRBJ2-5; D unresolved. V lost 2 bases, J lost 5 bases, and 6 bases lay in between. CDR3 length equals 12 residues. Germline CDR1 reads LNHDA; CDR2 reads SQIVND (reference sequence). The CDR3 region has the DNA TGTGCCAGTAGTATACGGCGGGAGACCCAGTACTTC. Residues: CASSIRRETQYF.

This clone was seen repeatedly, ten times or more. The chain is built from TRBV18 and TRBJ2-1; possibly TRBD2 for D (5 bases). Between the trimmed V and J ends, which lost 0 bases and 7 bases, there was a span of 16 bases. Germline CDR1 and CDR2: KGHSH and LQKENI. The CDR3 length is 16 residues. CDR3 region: CASSPPTAGGGNEQFF. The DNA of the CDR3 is TGTGCCAGCTCACCACCTACTGCGGGTGGCGGGAATGAGCAGTTCTTC.

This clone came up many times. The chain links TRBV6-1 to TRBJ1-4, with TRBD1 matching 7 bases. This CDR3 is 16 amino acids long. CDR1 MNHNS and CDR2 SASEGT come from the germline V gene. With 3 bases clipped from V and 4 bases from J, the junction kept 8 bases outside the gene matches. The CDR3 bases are TGTGCCAGCAGTGAGGGGTCATACAGGGGTAATGAAAAACTGTTTTTT. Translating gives CASSEGSYRGNEKLFF.

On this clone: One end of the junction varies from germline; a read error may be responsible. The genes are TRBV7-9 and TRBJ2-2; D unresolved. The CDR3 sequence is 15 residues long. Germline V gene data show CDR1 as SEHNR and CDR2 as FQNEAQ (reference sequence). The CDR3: CANSLSASFGRELFF. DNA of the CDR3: TGTGCCAACAGCTTGAGCGCGAGCTTTGGCCGGGAGCTGTTTTTT.

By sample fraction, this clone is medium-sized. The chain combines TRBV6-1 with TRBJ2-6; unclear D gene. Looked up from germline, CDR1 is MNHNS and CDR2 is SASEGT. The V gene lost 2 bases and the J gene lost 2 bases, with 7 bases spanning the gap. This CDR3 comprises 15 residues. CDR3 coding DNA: TGTGCCAGCAGTGAAATGGGGACTGGGGCCAACGTCCTGACTTTC. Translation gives CASSEMGTGANVLTF.

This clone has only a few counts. The CDR3, as DNA: TGTGCCACCAGTGACGCACGCCCAGGAACTTATGGCTACACCTTC. Amino acids: CATSDARPGTYGYTF. The chain has TRBV24-1 and TRBJ1-2; no reliable D call. V was cut by 4 bases and J by 5 bases, with 16 bases left in between. The germline V gene has CDR1 KGHDR and CDR2 SFDVKD. This CDR3 spans 15 amino acids.

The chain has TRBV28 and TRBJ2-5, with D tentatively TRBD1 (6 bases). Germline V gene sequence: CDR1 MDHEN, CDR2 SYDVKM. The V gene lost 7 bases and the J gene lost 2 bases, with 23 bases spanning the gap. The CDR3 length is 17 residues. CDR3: CASNHGRRGRGQETQYF. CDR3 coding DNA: TGTGCCAGCAACCATGGGCGCAGGGGTAGAGGACAAGAGACCCAGTACTTC.

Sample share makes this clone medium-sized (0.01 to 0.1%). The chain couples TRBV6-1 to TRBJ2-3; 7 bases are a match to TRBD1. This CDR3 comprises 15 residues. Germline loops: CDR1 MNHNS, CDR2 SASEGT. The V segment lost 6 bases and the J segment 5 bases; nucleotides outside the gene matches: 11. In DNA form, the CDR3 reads TGTGCCAGCAGGCACGACAGGGTAGGAGGAGATACGCAGTATTTT. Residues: CASRHDRVGGDTQYF.

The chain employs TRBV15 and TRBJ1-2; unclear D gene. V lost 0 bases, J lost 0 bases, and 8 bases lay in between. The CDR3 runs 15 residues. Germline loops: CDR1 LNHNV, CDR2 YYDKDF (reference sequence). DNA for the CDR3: TGTGCCACCAGCAGAGAGGCGGCTTCTAACTATGGCTACACCTTC. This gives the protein CATSREAASNYGYTF.

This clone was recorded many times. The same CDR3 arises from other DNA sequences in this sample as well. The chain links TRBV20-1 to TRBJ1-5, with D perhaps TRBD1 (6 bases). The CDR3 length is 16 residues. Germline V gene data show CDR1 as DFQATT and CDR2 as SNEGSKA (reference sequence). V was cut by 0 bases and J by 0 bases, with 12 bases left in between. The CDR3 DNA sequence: TGCAGTGCTAGAGACAGGGGTTCGAATAGCAATCAGCCCCAGCATTTT. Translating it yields CSARDRGSNSNQPQHF.

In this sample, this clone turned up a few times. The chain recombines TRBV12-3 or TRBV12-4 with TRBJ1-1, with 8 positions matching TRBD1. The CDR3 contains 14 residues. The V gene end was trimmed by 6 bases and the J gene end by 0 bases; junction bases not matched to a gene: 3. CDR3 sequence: CASRRTGLNTEAFF. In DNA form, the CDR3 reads TGTGCCAGCAGAAGGACAGGGTTGAACACTGAAGCTTTCTTT.

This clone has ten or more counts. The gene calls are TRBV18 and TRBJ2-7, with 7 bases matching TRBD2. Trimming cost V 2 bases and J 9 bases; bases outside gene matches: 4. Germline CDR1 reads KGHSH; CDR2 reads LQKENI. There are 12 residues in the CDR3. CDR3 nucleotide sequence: TGTGCCAGCTCACCAAGCGGGGAGGGGCAGTACTTC. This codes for CASSPSGEGQYF.

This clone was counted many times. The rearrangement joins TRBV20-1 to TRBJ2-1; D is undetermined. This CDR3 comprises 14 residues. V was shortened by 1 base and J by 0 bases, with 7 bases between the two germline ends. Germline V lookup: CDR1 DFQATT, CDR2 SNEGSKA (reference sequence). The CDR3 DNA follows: TGCAGTGCTAGAGTTCTGAGCTCCTACAATGAGCAGTTCTTC. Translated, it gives CSARVLSSYNEQFF.

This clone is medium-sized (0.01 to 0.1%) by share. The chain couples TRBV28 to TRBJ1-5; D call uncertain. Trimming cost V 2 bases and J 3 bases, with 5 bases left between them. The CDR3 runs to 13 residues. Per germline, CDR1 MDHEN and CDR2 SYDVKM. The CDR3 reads CASSLGDNQPQHF. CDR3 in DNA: TGTGCCAGCAGTTTAGGAGACAATCAGCCCCAGCATTTT.

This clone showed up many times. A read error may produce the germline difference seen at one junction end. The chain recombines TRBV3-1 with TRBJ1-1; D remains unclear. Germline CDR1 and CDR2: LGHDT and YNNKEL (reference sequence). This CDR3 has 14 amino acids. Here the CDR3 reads CASSQGRVKTEAFF. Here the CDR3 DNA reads TGTGCCAGCAGCCAAGGTAGGGTGAAGACTGAAGCTTTCTTT.

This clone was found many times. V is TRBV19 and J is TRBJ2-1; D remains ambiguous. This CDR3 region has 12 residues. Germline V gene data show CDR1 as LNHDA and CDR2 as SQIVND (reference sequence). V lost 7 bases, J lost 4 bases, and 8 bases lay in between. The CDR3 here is CASIVGYNEQFF. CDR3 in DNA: TGTGCCAGTATAGTGGGGTACAATGAGCAGTTCTTC.

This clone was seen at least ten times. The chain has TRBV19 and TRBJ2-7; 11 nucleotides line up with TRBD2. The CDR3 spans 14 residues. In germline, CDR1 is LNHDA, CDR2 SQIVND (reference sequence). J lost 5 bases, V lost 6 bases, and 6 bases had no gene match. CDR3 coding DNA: TGTGCCAGTAGCCCTGAGACTAGCGGGAACGAGCAGTACTTC. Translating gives CASSPETSGNEQYF.

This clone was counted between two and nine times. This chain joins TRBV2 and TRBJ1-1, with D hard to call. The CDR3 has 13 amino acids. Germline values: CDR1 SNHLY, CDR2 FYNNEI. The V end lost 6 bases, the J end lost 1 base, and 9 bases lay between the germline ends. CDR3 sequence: CASREQTNTEAFF. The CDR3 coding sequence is TGTGCCAGCAGGGAACAGACGAACACTGAAGCTTTCTTT.

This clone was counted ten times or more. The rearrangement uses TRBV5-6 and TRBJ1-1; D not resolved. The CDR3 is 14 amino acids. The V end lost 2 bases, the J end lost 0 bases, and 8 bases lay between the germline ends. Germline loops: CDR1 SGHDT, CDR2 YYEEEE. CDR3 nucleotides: TGTGCCAGCAGCTTCGGGTGGGTGAACACTGAAGCTTTCTTT. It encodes CASSFGWVNTEAFF.

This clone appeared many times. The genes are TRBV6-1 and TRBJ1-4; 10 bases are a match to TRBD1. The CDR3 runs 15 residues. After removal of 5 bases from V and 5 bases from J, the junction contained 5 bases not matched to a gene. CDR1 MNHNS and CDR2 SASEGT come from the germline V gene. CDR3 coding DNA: TGTGCCAGCAGTAAGGGGACAGGGGTGAATGAAAAACTGTTTTTT. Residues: CASSKGTGVNEKLFF.

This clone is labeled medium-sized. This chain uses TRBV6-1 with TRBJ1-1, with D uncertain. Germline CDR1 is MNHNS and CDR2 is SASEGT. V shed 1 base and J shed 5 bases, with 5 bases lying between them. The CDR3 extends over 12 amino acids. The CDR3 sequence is CASSEEVTEAFF. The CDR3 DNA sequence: TGTGCCAGCAGTGAAGAGGTGACTGAAGCTTTCTTT.

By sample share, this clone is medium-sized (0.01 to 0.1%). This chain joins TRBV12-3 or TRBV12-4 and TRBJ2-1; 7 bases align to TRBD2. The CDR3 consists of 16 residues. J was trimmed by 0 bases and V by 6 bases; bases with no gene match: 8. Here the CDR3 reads CASSPLAESSYNEQFF. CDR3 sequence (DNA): TGTGCCAGCAGCCCCCTAGCGGAGAGCTCCTACAATGAGCAGTTCTTC.

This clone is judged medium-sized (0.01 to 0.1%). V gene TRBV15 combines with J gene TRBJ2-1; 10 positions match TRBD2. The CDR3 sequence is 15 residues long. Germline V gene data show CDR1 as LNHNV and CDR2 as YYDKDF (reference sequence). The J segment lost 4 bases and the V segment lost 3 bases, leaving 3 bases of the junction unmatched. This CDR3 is CATSSASGGYNEQFF. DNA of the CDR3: TGTGCCACCAGCAGCGCTAGCGGGGGTTACAATGAGCAGTTCTTC.

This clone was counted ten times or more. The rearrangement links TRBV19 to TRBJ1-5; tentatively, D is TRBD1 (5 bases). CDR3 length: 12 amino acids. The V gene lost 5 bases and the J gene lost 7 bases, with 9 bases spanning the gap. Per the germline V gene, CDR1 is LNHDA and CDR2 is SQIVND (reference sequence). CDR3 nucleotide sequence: TGTGCCAGTAGTCAGGGCGGGCAGCCCCAGCATTTT. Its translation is CASSQGGQPQHF.

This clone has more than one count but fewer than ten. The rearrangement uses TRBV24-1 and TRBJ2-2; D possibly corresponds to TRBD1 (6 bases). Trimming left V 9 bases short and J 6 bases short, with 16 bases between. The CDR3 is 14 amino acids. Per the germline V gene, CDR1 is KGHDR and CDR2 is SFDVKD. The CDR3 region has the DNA TGTGCCACCGCCGGCTGGACAGAAGCCGGGGAGCTGTTTTTT. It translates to CATAGWTEAGELFF.

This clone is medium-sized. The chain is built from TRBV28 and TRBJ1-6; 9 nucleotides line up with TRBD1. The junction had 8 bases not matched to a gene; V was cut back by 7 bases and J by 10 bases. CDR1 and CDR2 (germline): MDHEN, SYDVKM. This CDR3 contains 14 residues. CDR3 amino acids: CASTSGQGGSPLHF. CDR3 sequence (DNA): TGTGCCAGCACGTCGGGACAGGGAGGATCACCCCTCCACTTT.